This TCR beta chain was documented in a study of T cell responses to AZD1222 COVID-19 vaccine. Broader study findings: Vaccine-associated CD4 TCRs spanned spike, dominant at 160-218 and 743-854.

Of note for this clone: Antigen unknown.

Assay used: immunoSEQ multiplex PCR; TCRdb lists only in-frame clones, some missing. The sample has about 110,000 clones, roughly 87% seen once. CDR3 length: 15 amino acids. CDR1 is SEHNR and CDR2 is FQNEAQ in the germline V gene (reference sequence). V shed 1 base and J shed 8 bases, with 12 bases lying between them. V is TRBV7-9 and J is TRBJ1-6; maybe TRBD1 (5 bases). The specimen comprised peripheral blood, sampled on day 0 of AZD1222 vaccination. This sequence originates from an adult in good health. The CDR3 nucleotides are TGTGCCAGCAGCTTAGGGGCAGGGTCACATTCACCCCTCCACTTT. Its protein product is CASSLGAGSHSPLHF.